This entry lists 29 T cell receptor beta chains sequenced from one sample in a study of cytomegalovirus exposure and HLA in healthy donors. Vbeta (60) and Jbeta (13) primers were used in the PCR. This table comes from immunoSEQ multiplex PCR, and its TCRdb copy is limited to in-frame clones, with some not included. The top ten clones hold 4% to 4.5% of a sample with some 120,000 clones, roughly 74% of them seen once. Sequences were obtained from PBMCs. The receptors here all came from a woman between 45 and 60 years old in good health and CMV-seropositive.

V usage is TRBV7-2 and J usage is TRBJ2-7, with 9 bases fitting TRBD2. The closer fit of TRBJ2-5 to the DNA end suggests the J call may be wrong. The CDR3 is made up of 16 amino acids. The germline V gene encodes CDR1 SGHTA and CDR2 FQGNSA. CDR3 coding DNA: TGTGCCAGCAGCTTAGCCGTTAGCGGGGGACAAGAGACCCAGTACTTC. Protein sequence: CASSLAVSGGQETQYF.

The chain recombines TRBV9 with TRBJ1-1; D is possibly TRBD1 (6 bases). This CDR3 spans 17 amino acids. Germline V gene data show CDR1 as SGDLS and CDR2 as YYNGEE. V was cut by 4 bases and J by 0 bases, with 19 bases left in between. The CDR3 coding sequence is TGTGCCAGCAGCCCACGCGCGGGGGGCAGCATGAACACTGAAGCTTTCTTT. Residues: CASSPRAGGSMNTEAFF. The whole variable domain, remainder taken from reference TRBV9 and TRBJ1-1, is DSGVTQTPKHLITATGQRVTLRCSPRSGDLSVYWYQQSLDQGLQFLIQYYNGEERAKGNILERFSAQQFPDLHSELNLSSLELGDSALYFCASSPRAGGSMNTEAFFGQGTRLTVV.

This chain uses TRBV27 with TRBJ2-3, with D maybe TRBD1 (5 bases). Trimming removed 3 bases from V and 4 bases from J, with 17 bases in between. This CDR3 has 16 residues. Germline V gene data show CDR1 as MNHEY and CDR2 as SMNVEV (reference sequence). The CDR3 DNA is TGTGCCAGCAGTTTCGATCGGACACTTACGGCAGATACGCAGTATTTT. Its translation is CASSFDRTLTADTQYF.

Only a few counts were recorded for this clone. The chain carries TRBV5-4 and TRBJ1-2, with D possibly matching TRBD1 (6 bases). Trimming took off 4 bases at V and 8 bases at J, with 18 bases between the two ends. The CDR3 is 14 residues long. From germline, CDR1 is SGHNT and CDR2 YYREEE (reference sequence). The CDR3 sequence: CASSARDTPRGYTF. The CDR3 region has the DNA TGTGCCAGCAGCGCCCGGGACACACCGAGAGGCTACACCTTC.

V gene TRBV4-3 combines with J gene TRBJ1-2, with 8 bases lining up with TRBD1. In germline, CDR1 is LGHNA, CDR2 YSLEER. The CDR3 is 16 residues long. J gave up 4 bases and V 0 bases, and 7 bases lay outside the gene matches. CDR3 in amino acids: CASSQDLRGLGYGYTF. CDR3 in DNA: TGCGCCAGCAGCCAAGACCTCAGGGGGCTTGGCTATGGCTACACCTTC.

In nucleotides, the CDR3 is TGCGCCAGCAGCTTGGACAGGGAAGGCGGCTACACCTTC. Its protein is CASSLDREGGYTF. The chain employs TRBV5-1 and TRBJ1-2; possible D gene TRBD1, 6 bases. Germline V gives CDR1 SGHRS, CDR2 YFSETQ. V gave up 0 bases and J gave up 8 bases, with 11 bases separating them. The CDR3 is made up of 13 amino acids.

V and J are TRBV9 and TRBJ2-7, with 11 positions matching TRBD2. Germline values: CDR1 SGDLS, CDR2 YYNGEE. There are 15 residues in the CDR3. The J segment lost 4 bases and the V segment lost 0 bases, leaving 3 bases of the junction unmatched. DNA of the CDR3: TGTGCCAGCAGCGTAGGACTAGCGGGGAATTACGAGCAGTACTTC. Translated: CASSVGLAGNYEQYF.

J is TRBJ1-5 and V is TRBV6-7, with 8 bases fitting TRBD1. TRBV6-7 is assigned to the ORF class and has an uncertain function. With V trimmed by 3 bases and J by 4 bases, 14 bases remained unmatched. The length of the CDR3 is 18 residues. The CDR3 spells CASSYPGQACLVNQPQHF. CDR3 DNA sequence: TGTGCCAGCAGTTATCCGGGACAGGCCTGTTTGGTAAATCAGCCCCAGCATTTT.

This clone was seen only once. The rearrangement uses TRBV5-1 and TRBJ2-3; tentatively, D is TRBD1 (6 bases). CDR1 and CDR2 from the germline V gene are SGHRS and YFSETQ. The CDR3 has 16 residues. Trimming shortened V by 7 bases and J by 3 bases, and 21 bases separated the two germline ends. The CDR3 DNA reads TGCGCCAGCCGTCGTCTTTATGGGGGCACAACAGATACGCAGTATTTT. It specifies CASRRLYGGTTDTQYF.

This clone was seen more than once but under ten times. The chain employs TRBV29-1 and TRBJ1-6; 9 bases agree with TRBD1. Germline CDR1 and CDR2: SQVTM and ANQGSEA. This CDR3 is built from 13 residues. V dropped 6 bases and J dropped 10; count of bases not matched to a gene: 7. The CDR3, as DNA: TGCAGCGTAGGGACAGGGAAAGGGTCACCCCTCCACTTT. As protein: CSVGTGKGSPLHF.

This rearrangement joins TRBV4-3 to TRBJ2-5; 10 bases fit TRBD1. The V segment lost 1 base and the J segment 0 bases; nucleotides outside the gene matches: 2. This CDR3 spans 16 amino acids. Germline V CDR1 and CDR2: LGHNA, YSLEER. In DNA, the CDR3 is TGCGCCAGCAGCCAAGGGACAGGGGGACACCAAGAGACCCAGTACTTC. Protein sequence: CASSQGTGGHQETQYF.

This chain joins TRBV9 and TRBJ2-1; D is possibly TRBD2 (6 bases). V lost 6 bases, J lost 1 base, and 8 bases lay in between. Germline CDR1 SGDLS, CDR2 YYNGEE. CDR3 length: 13 residues. CDR3 sequence: CASMGGSYNEQFF. The CDR3 region has the DNA TGTGCCAGCATGGGAGGTTCCTACAATGAGCAGTTCTTC. The full variable domain, rest sourced from reference TRBV9 and TRBJ2-1, is DSGVTQTPKHLITATGQRVTLRCSPRSGDLSVYWYQQSLDQGLQFLIQYYNGEERAKGNILERFSAQQFPDLHSELNLSSLELGDSALYFCASMGGSYNEQFFGPGTRLTVL.

This clone was counted only a few times. Other DNA sequences in this sample translate to the same CDR3. The J gene is TRBJ1-1, the V gene TRBV7-3, with no clear D. Germline V CDR1 and CDR2: SGHTA, FQGTGA. This CDR3 comprises 13 residues. The germline V and J ends were trimmed by 2 bases and 1 base, with 5 bases remaining between them. The CDR3 bases are TGTGCCAGCAGCTTAGGAGAGAACACTGAAGCTTTCTTT. It yields the protein CASSLGENTEAFF.

This clone was counted only a few times. The rearrangement joins TRBV5-1 to TRBJ2-7; TRBD2 matches at 12 bases. The germline gives CDR1 SGHRS, CDR2 YFSETQ. Germline trimming cut 4 bases from V and 0 bases from J; bases unmatched to any gene: 5. The CDR3 spans 16 residues. This CDR3 is CASSVTSGGVSYEQYF. CDR3 nucleotide sequence: TGCGCCAGCAGCGTGACTAGCGGGGGCGTCTCCTACGAGCAGTACTTC.

This sequence joins TRBV5-1 and TRBJ1-5; 7 bases align to TRBD1. Germline V CDR1 and CDR2: SGHRS, YFSETQ. V was clipped by 0 bases and J by 6 bases; unmatched bases: 6. The CDR3 has 15 amino acids. The chain's CDR3 is CASSLEGARGQPQHF. The CDR3 DNA sequence: TGCGCCAGCAGCTTGGAGGGGGCGCGAGGTCAGCCCCAGCATTTT.

This clone was detected ten times or more. This rearrangement joins TRBV5-1 to TRBJ1-4; D perhaps matches TRBD1 (6 bases). The germline V and J ends were trimmed by 5 bases and 11 bases, with 10 bases remaining between them. This CDR3 is 11 amino acids long. Germline assignment: CDR1 SGHRS and CDR2 YFSETQ. Here the CDR3 reads CASSNTGKLFF. The DNA for the CDR3 is TGCGCCAGCAGTAACACAGGGAAACTGTTTTTT.

V and J are TRBV5-6 and TRBJ1-2; D is possibly TRBD1 (5 bases). Trimming pared 1 base from V and 5 bases from J, leaving 15 bases between. Germline CDR1 SGHDT, CDR2 YYEEEE. The CDR3 extends over 15 amino acids. CDR3 nucleotides: TGTGCCAGCAGCTTGTATCCAGGGTGGGATTATGGCTACACCTTC. This sequence encodes CASSLYPGWDYGYTF. Looking up the rest from reference TRBV5-6 and TRBJ1-2 gives the full variable domain: DAGVTQSPTHLIKTRGQQVTLRCSPKSGHDTVSWYQQALGQGPQFIFQYYEEEERQRGNFPDRFSGHQFPNYSSELNVNALLLGDSALYLCASSLYPGWDYGYTFGSGTRLTVV.

The chain links TRBV19 to TRBJ1-1; unclear D gene. Germline-derived CDR1 and CDR2 are LNHDA and SQIVND (reference sequence). With 7 bases removed from V and 3 bases from J, the gap between germline ends came to 6 bases. CDR3 length equals 11 residues. The DNA for the CDR3 is TGTGCCAGTAAAGGAGACACTGAAGCTTTCTTT. Translated, it gives CASKGDTEAFF.

The chain joins TRBV2 to TRBJ2-1, with TRBD2 matching 12 bases. J was trimmed by 4 bases and V by 4 bases; bases with no gene match: 2. The CDR3 contains 15 residues. Germline V CDR1 and CDR2: SNHLY, FYNNEI. The CDR3 DNA reads TGTGCCAGCAGTGCCGGACTAGCGGGGTACAATGAGCAGTTCTTC. Translated: CASSAGLAGYNEQFF.

J is TRBJ2-5 and V is TRBV2; D perhaps matches TRBD1 (7 bases). The V end was cut by 6 bases, the J end by 1 base, with 12 bases between. Germline-derived CDR1 and CDR2 are SNHLY and FYNNEI. CDR3 length: 14 amino acids. The CDR3, as DNA: TGTGCCAGCAGGGCGGGGACAGTCCAAGAGACCCAGTACTTC. Its protein is CASRAGTVQETQYF.

The chain has TRBV29-1 and TRBJ1-4; D gene ambiguous. V was trimmed by 4 bases and J by 3 bases, leaving 15 bases between them. From germline, CDR1 is SQVTM and CDR2 ANQGSEA. This CDR3 is 15 amino acids long. The CDR3 coding sequence is TGCAGCGTTGCAGACAAATGGAGGGCTAATGAAAAACTGTTTTTT. Protein product: CSVADKWRANEKLFF.

The chain combines TRBV9 with TRBJ2-5, with a weak D call TRBD2 (5 bases). The CDR3 spans 15 residues. Germline V CDR1 and CDR2: SGDLS, YYNGEE. Trimming took 4 bases from V and 1 from J, leaving 14 bases between them. CDR3 nucleotides: TGTGCCAGCAGCCAAGGTGTCGGACTCCAAGAGACCCAGTACTTC. It specifies CASSQGVGLQETQYF.

The genes are TRBV6-5 and TRBJ1-1; possibly TRBD1 for D (6 bases). Trimming removed 0 bases at V and 2 bases at J, with 13 bases between. Germline V gives CDR1 MNHEY, CDR2 SVGAGI. The CDR3 consists of 16 residues. The DNA of the CDR3 is TGTGCCAGCAGTTACTCCGGGGGGCGAAGTAACACTGAAGCTTTCTTT. Translation: CASSYSGGRSNTEAFF.

The V and J genes are TRBV19 and TRBJ2-6; 8 bases are a match to TRBD1. Trimming removed 10 bases from V and 3 bases from J; junction bases left unmatched: 5. The germline gives CDR1 LNHDA, CDR2 SQIVND (reference sequence). This CDR3 has 14 residues. The CDR3 coding sequence is TGTGCCACCCAGGGGGCGCTTGGGGCCAACGTCCTGACTTTC. Translating gives CATQGALGANVLTF.

The chain joins TRBV27 to TRBJ1-2; weak D call: TRBD1 (5 bases). The CDR3 is 15 amino acids. Trimming took 1 base from V and 7 from J, leaving 16 bases between them. Per the germline V gene, CDR1 is MNHEY and CDR2 is SMNVEV (reference sequence). The chain's CDR3 is CASSLYPGRGGGYTF. The CDR3 DNA follows: TGTGCCAGCAGTTTATACCCAGGGCGGGGGGGTGGCTACACCTTC.

V is TRBV7-6 and J is TRBJ1-6; 12 positions match TRBD1. The CDR3 contains 15 residues. CDR1 SGHVS and CDR2 FNYEAQ come from the germline V gene. V gave up 4 bases and J gave up 8 bases; unmatched junction bases: 3. CDR3 sequence (DNA): TGTGCCAGCAGCTCGGGACAGGGGGCGCATTCACCCCTCCACTTT. Protein: CASSSGQGAHSPLHF.

This chain links TRBV7-9 with TRBJ1-2, with D maybe TRBD1 (5 bases). Germline V gene sequence: CDR1 SEHNR, CDR2 FQNEAQ (reference sequence). Deletions cut 5 bases from V and 6 bases from J, with 19 bases between. CDR3 length equals 15 residues. The CDR3, as DNA: TGTGCCAGCAGCCCCCAGGGTTGGGCTAAGAATGGCTACACCTTC. This encodes CASSPQGWAKNGYTF. The full variable domain, with the rest looked up from reference TRBV7-9 and TRBJ1-2, is DTGVSQNPRHKITKRGQNVTFRCDPISEHNRLYWYRQTLGQGPEFLTYFQNEAQLEKSRLLSDRFSAERPKGSFSTLEIQRTEQGDSAMYLCASSPQGWAKNGYTFGSGTRLTVV.

This clone was seen a few times. The chain has TRBV11-2 and TRBJ1-5, with unresolved D. V was cut by 5 bases and J by 12 bases, with 17 bases left in between. The CDR3 sequence is 13 residues long. Germline lookup yields CDR1 SGHAT and CDR2 FQNNGV. CDR3 region: CASSATNVGNQHF. In DNA, the CDR3 is TGTGCCAGCAGCGCCACGAATGTCGGGAACCAGCATTTT.

This chain joins TRBV5-6 and TRBJ2-5; maybe TRBD2 (5 bases). The DNA end is a closer match to TRBJ2-7, so the J assignment may be wrong. This CDR3 region has 15 residues. Germline V gene lookup returns CDR1 SGHDT and CDR2 YYEEEE. CDR3: CASSFRGSKPYEQYF. The CDR3 bases are TGTGCCAGCAGCTTCCGAGGGTCAAAGCCCTACGAGCAGTACTTC.